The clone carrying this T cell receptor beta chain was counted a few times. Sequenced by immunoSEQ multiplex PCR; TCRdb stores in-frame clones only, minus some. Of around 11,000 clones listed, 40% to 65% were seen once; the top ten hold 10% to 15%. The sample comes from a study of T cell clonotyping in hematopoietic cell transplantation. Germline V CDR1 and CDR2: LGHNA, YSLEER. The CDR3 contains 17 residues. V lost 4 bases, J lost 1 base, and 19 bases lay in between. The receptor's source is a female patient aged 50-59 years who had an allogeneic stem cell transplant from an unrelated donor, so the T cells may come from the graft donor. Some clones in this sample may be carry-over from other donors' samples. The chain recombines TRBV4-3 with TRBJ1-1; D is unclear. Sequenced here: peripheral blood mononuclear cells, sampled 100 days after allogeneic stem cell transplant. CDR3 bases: TGCGCCAGCAGCCCAGAAGATGGATCCGGGAAGAACACTGAAGCTTTCTTT. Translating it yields CASSPEDGSGKNTEAFF.